This TCR beta chain was documented in a study of T cells expressing NK-cell markers. The germline CDR1 and CDR2 sequences are SGHRS and YFSETQ. The CDR3 has 16 residues. Production of TCR beta cDNA relied on 5'RACE template switching with UMIs. TCRdb re-called the 5' RACE reads and catalogs CDR3 proteins one per entry, DNA excluded. In all, the sample yields a few hundred thousand distinct CDR3 sequences. Source material: blood T cells: a sorted CD56 or NKG2C T cell subset, CD4+ or CD8+ T cells, or bulk PBMC T cells (not recorded which). The chain couples TRBV5-1 to TRBJ1-6. The sequence was obtained from a man in his late teens or twenties in good health. Here the CDR3 reads CASSVDIGRSNSPLHF.